This T cell receptor (beta chain) was identified in a study of cytomegalovirus exposure and HLA in healthy donors. Notes on the study in general: A few chains tied to CMV proved CMV antigen-specific in vitro.

Germline V gene data show CDR1 as MNHEY and CDR2 as SVGAGI. CDR3 length equals 14 residues. The V end was cut by 6 bases, the J end by 0 bases, with 11 bases between. Concerning this clone itself: What it binds is unknown.

Some clones are missing from TCRdb's copy, which holds only in-frame ones; the method was immunoSEQ multiplex PCR. This sample has 150,000 to 200,000 clones, with over 80% found just once. This TCR was sampled from a man younger than 40 in good health and CMV-seropositive. Sequenced input: PBMCs. This chain joins TRBV6-5 and TRBJ1-2, with D hard to call. The CDR3 is CASRTSEPNYGYTF. The CDR3 nucleotides are TGTGCCAGCAGAACCTCGGAGCCTAACTATGGCTACACCTTC.